Listed below are T cell receptor beta chains from one sample, sequenced in a study of metastatic and nonmetastatic thyroid tumors. TCRdb reassembled clones from the PCR reads with MiXCR. The data hold 20,000 or so clones, with 25% to 35% observed a single time. The specimen sequenced was tumor tissue. The receptors come from a female donor with papillary thyroid cancer or a benign thyroid nodule (not recorded which). Some clones in this sample may be carry-over from other donors' samples. Each CDR3 is given without its conserved first and last residue. A D gene is named only where the DNA matches it firmly.

TRBV5-4	TRBD2	ASSLAHWGRDTGELF
TRBV29-1	NA	SVEPLAGTQY
TRBV6-1	NA	ASSPLRSGRGETQY
TRBV12-3/TRBV12-4	NA	ASSLRQATYEQY
TRBV28	TRBD2	ASGGEGNEQF
TRBV7-9	NA	ASTRVDGETQY
TRBV20-1	NA	SALPGGQTGYNEQF
TRBV5-1	TRBD2	ASSLTGSGSGNEQF
TRBV9	NA	ASSVGGVRTEAF
TRBV7-9	NA	ASGGTNTEAF
TRBV10-3	TRBD2	AIGGRADSYEQY
TRBV6-1	TRBD2	ASSRAGVSTGELF
TRBV20-1	NA	SARDKETGNTIY
TRBV7-9	NA	ASSLHQGYEQY
TRBV10-1	NA	ARGNRIPSSYNEQF
TRBV28	TRBD2	ASSRTSVNYERY
TRBV25-1	TRBD1	ASSAYAGGTETQY
TRBV3-1	TRBD2	ASSQGLATIGEEQY
TRBV11-2	TRBD2	ASSLNSGRNEQF
TRBV27	NA	ASSGPYGGYT
TRBV6-2/TRBV6-3	TRBD1	ASRGGTSGNTIY
TRBV28	NA	ASSLNRGYYEQY
TRBV28	TRBD1	ANSPSGTGGEYEQY
TRBV20-1	TRBD1	SASEGPGGNSPLH
TRBV12-3/TRBV12-4	NA	ASSALEGSADTQY
TRBV27	NA	ASWGQGANTEAF
TRBV5-1	NA	ASSLFGVREGGYT
TRBV30	TRBD1	AWSIQGNQPQH
TRBV15	TRBD2	ATSRIAGETQY
TRBV3-1	TRBD1	ASSQGTGGEKLF
TRBV11-2	NA	ASSPPGFGSYEQY
TRBV29-1	NA	STVGTSYEQY
TRBV6-2/TRBV6-3	TRBD2	ASSYSSGGGNIQY
TRBV11-2	NA	ASSFSRSGSGNTGELF
TRBV6-1	NA	ASSGGGNNQPQH
TRBV6-1	NA	ASSEQGGVNYGYT
TRBV19	NA	ATADRNIYGYT
TRBV19	NA	ASRSQPSTDTQY
TRBV5-4	NA	ASSSILQGGTQY
TRBV3-1	NA	ASSPTRQETQY
TRBV30	NA	ASDSSYEQY
TRBV7-2	TRBD1	ASSSFGQGARGYT
TRBV6-2/TRBV6-3	NA	ASSYNGAYNEQF
TRBV28	TRBD1	ASSDPTGDPNEQY
TRBV6-1	TRBD2	ASSEGLAGGNEQF
TRBV6-1	NA	ASSELATPSNQPQN
TRBV28	NA	ASSSISRTIGGLCEQY
TRBV11-3	NA	TSSYTRAGRTF